This T cell receptor (beta chain) stems from a study of T cells in Graves' hyperthyroidism and ophthalmopathy. Study results and caveats: Among thyroid clonotypes expanded above 0.001, most also appeared in blood.

As regards this clonotype: Its specificity is unknown. A much larger clone differs from this one at a single base, so this may be a read error.

RNA transcripts yielded amplified TCR beta CDR3 regions. When the TCR CDR3 underwent first-round RT-PCR, the HTBI primer set was used. In TCRdb, the multiplex PCR reads were re-called with MiXCR into one record per CDR3 protein. The sample contains around 350,000 distinct CDR3 sequences, about 18% of which appear only once. Patients were aged 18 to 65, had disease duration under 2 months, and had newly diagnosed hyperthyroidism. Initially, at the first diagnosis of hyperthyroidism and before any ophthalmopathy symptoms, blood was sampled. The sequencing sample was made of blood. The sequence was obtained from a woman in her twenties or thirties with Graves' hyperthyroidism that later progressed to Graves' ophthalmopathy.

The CDR3 protein is CASSRGSFGVGGYGYTF. The DNA of the CDR3 is TGCGCCAGCAGCAGAGGGAGTTTTGGGGTAGGCGGCTATGGCTACACCTTC. The V and J genes are TRBV5-1 and TRBJ1-2; D unresolved. Per the germline V gene, CDR1 is SGHRS and CDR2 is YFSETQ. Trimming removed 4 bases from V and 4 bases from J, with 23 bases in between. The CDR3 is 17 amino acids.